Only one count was recorded for the clone carrying this T cell receptor beta chain. The antigen is unknown. The data originate from a study of long-term antiretroviral therapy in people with HIV. General study results and limits: Therapy changes, viral resistance and ART adherence were not documented in the available data.

V was clipped by 1 base and J by 3 bases; unmatched bases: 3. Germline V gene lookup returns CDR1 SGHNT and CDR2 YYREEE (reference sequence). The CDR3 contains 15 residues. Sequencing used immunoSEQ v3.0 at survey level. TCRdb's table, derived via immunoSEQ multiplex PCR, lists solely in-frame clones and lacks some. The top ten clones hold approximately 9.7% of a sample with about 18,000 clones, roughly nine tenths of them seen once. The sample consisted of unsorted PBMCs, taken 3 years after starting antiretroviral therapy. The receptor was isolated from a man aged 50 to 60 with HIV. J is TRBJ1-2 and V is TRBV5-4, with 10 positions matching TRBD1. CDR3 in amino acids: CASSLFGTGDYGYTF. DNA of the CDR3: TGTGCCAGCAGCTTGTTCGGGACAGGGGACTATGGCTACACCTTC. The variable domain in full, completed from reference TRBV5-4 and TRBJ1-2, reads ETGVTQSPTHLIKTRGQQVTLRCSSQSGHNTVSWYQQALGQGPQFIFQYYREEENGRGNFPPRFSGLQFPNYSSELNVNALELDDSALYLCASSLFGTGDYGYTFGSGTRLTVV.